A selection of T cell receptor beta chains follows, all from one sample in a study of control samples from healthy donors and cancer patients. Assay used: immunoSEQ multiplex PCR; TCRdb lists only in-frame clones, some missing. The table lists more than 90,000 clones, around 88% of them singletons. Sequenced material: blood. These receptor sequences come from a man aged 30 to 45 in good health. Both conserved end residues are part of each CDR3. Each record gives: V gene, J gene, D gene, clone size, CDR3 protein, CDR3 DNA. A D gene is named only where the DNA matches it firmly. Expanded clones get a size class; other rows say once, few or many, or leave the size out.

V gene: TRBV24-1; J gene: TRBJ1-1; D gene: -; clone size: -; CDR3 protein: CATSDWREETFF; CDR3 DNA: TGTGCCACCAGTGATTGGCGGGAGGAAACTTTCTTT
V gene: TRBV10-3; J gene: TRBJ2-1; D gene: -; clone size: -; CDR3 protein: CAIRMTDNNEQFF; CDR3 DNA: TGTGCCATCAGAATGACAGATAACAATGAGCAGTTCTTC
V gene: TRBV28; J gene: TRBJ1-2; D gene: -; clone size: -; CDR3 protein: CASSSGTVYGYTF; CDR3 DNA: TGTGCCAGCAGCTCCGGGACGGTCTATGGCTACACCTTC
V gene: TRBV6-5; J gene: TRBJ1-6; D gene: -; clone size: -; CDR3 protein: CASSLQGRDSPLHF; CDR3 DNA: TGTGCCAGCAGTTTACAGGGAAGAGATTCACCCCTCCACTTT
V gene: TRBV9; J gene: TRBJ1-1; D gene: -; clone size: -; CDR3 protein: CASSVGNSEDTEAFF; CDR3 DNA: TGTGCCAGCAGCGTAGGTAACAGCGAAGACACTGAAGCTTTCTTT
V gene: TRBV9; J gene: TRBJ1-2; D gene: -; clone size: -; CDR3 protein: CASSLDGYGYTF; CDR3 DNA: TGTGCCAGCAGCCTGGATGGCTATGGCTACACCTTC
V gene: TRBV27; J gene: TRBJ2-1; D gene: -; clone size: -; CDR3 protein: CASSPSYNEQFF; CDR3 DNA: TGTGCCAGCAGTCCTTCCTACAATGAGCAGTTCTTC
V gene: TRBV5-4; J gene: TRBJ1-3; D gene: -; clone size: -; CDR3 protein: CASSLEGRGNTIYF; CDR3 DNA: TGTGCCAGCAGCTTGGAGGGCCGTGGAAACACCATATATTTT
V gene: TRBV4-1; J gene: TRBJ2-6; D gene: TRBD1; clone size: -; CDR3 protein: CASSRITGDLKSSGANVLTF; CDR3 DNA: TGCGCCAGCAGCCGTATAACAGGGGACCTTAAGAGCTCTGGGGCCAACGTCCTGACTTTC
V gene: TRBV9; J gene: TRBJ2-1; D gene: -; clone size: -; CDR3 protein: CASSPEWLGHEQFF; CDR3 DNA: TGTGCCAGTAGCCCGGAGTGGCTGGGACATGAGCAGTTCTTC
V gene: TRBV24-1; J gene: TRBJ2-1; D gene: -; clone size: -; CDR3 protein: CATSDPGVGNEQFF; CDR3 DNA: TGTGCCACCAGTGACCCAGGGGTTGGGAATGAGCAGTTCTTC
V gene: TRBV6-6; J gene: TRBJ1-2; D gene: -; clone size: -; CDR3 protein: CASSYSTAHGYTF; CDR3 DNA: TGTGCCAGCAGTTACTCAACAGCACATGGCTACACCTTC
V gene: TRBV4-3; J gene: TRBJ1-5; D gene: -; clone size: -; CDR3 protein: CASSQDAAGAQPQHF; CDR3 DNA: TGCGCCAGCAGCCAAGATGCCGCGGGGGCACAGCCCCAGCATTTT
V gene: TRBV7-9; J gene: TRBJ2-7; D gene: -; clone size: once; CDR3 protein: CASSLVETWLDLRNEQYF; CDR3 DNA: TGTGCCAGCAGCTTAGTTGAAACGTGGCTTGACCTTAGGAACGAGCAGTACTTC
V gene: TRBV5-6; J gene: TRBJ2-7; D gene: -; clone size: -; CDR3 protein: CASSLAGVSEQYF; CDR3 DNA: TGTGCCAGCAGCTTGGCGGGAGTTTCCGAGCAGTACTTC
V gene: TRBV24-1; J gene: TRBJ2-1; D gene: -; clone size: -; CDR3 protein: CATSDTPRRPISSNEQFF; CDR3 DNA: TGTGCCACCAGTGATACACCAAGGAGACCGATTAGTTCCAATGAGCAGTTCTTC
V gene: TRBV5-6; J gene: TRBJ1-1; D gene: -; clone size: -; CDR3 protein: CASSLLQGMGLDTEAFF; CDR3 DNA: TGTGCCAGCAGCTTATTGCAAGGGATGGGGTTGGACACTGAAGCTTTCTTT
V gene: TRBV23-1; J gene: TRBJ2-3; D gene: TRBD2; clone size: -; CDR3 protein: CASRWGGRSDTQYF; CDR3 DNA: TGCGCCAGCAGATGGGGCGGGAGGTCAGATACGCAGTATTTT
V gene: TRBV10-2; J gene: TRBJ2-4; D gene: -; clone size: many; CDR3 protein: CASSAGVGGNIQYF; CDR3 DNA: TGCGCCAGCAGTGCAGGGGTGGGAGGAAACATTCAGTACTTC
V gene: TRBV6-2/TRBV6-3; J gene: TRBJ2-1; D gene: -; clone size: -; CDR3 protein: CASSYSLSDYLHNEQFF; CDR3 DNA: TGTGCCAGCAGTTACTCCCTGTCCGACTACCTACACAATGAGCAGTTCTTC
V gene: TRBV30; J gene: TRBJ2-2; D gene: TRBD2; clone size: -; CDR3 protein: CAWAGTSTGELFF; CDR3 DNA: TGTGCCTGGGCCGGGACTAGCACCGGGGAGCTGTTTTTT
V gene: TRBV5-4; J gene: TRBJ1-1; D gene: -; clone size: -; CDR3 protein: CASSLGPGDAEAFF; CDR3 DNA: TGTGCCAGCAGCTTGGGGCCGGGAGACGCTGAAGCTTTCTTT
V gene: TRBV28; J gene: TRBJ2-7; D gene: -; clone size: -; CDR3 protein: CASSALEATYEQYF; CDR3 DNA: TGTGCCAGCAGTGCTTTGGAGGCTACCTACGAGCAGTACTTC
V gene: TRBV30; J gene: TRBJ2-2; D gene: -; clone size: -; CDR3 protein: CAWSATVAVTGELFF; CDR3 DNA: TGTGCCTGGAGTGCGACAGTAGCCGTCACCGGGGAGCTGTTTTTT
V gene: TRBV5-1; J gene: TRBJ1-6; D gene: -; clone size: -; CDR3 protein: CASSFRQRESPLHF; CDR3 DNA: TGCGCCAGCAGCTTTCGACAGAGGGAGTCACCCCTCCACTTT
V gene: TRBV7-8; J gene: TRBJ1-1; D gene: TRBD1; clone size: -; CDR3 protein: CASSTYRGRTEAFF; CDR3 DNA: TGTGCCAGCAGCACCTACAGGGGGCGAACTGAAGCTTTCTTT
V gene: TRBV4-1; J gene: TRBJ2-7; D gene: -; clone size: -; CDR3 protein: CASSRFTGTFTSEQYF; CDR3 DNA: TGCGCCAGCAGCCGATTCACAGGGACCTTTACTTCTGAGCAGTACTTC
V gene: TRBV25-1; J gene: TRBJ1-2; D gene: -; clone size: -; CDR3 protein: CASSSVGLWDYTF; CDR3 DNA: TGTGCCAGCAGTTCAGTGGGTCTATGGGACTACACCTTC
V gene: TRBV7-2; J gene: TRBJ2-5; D gene: -; clone size: -; CDR3 protein: CASSLAGIAQYF; CDR3 DNA: TGTGCCAGCAGCCTCGCAGGGATCGCCCAGTACTTC
V gene: TRBV7-6; J gene: TRBJ2-1; D gene: TRBD2; clone size: -; CDR3 protein: CASSSLAGSYNEQFF; CDR3 DNA: TGTGCCAGCAGCTCATTAGCGGGCTCCTACAATGAGCAGTTCTTC
V gene: TRBV10-3; J gene: TRBJ1-1; D gene: -; clone size: once; CDR3 protein: CAISVTEETEAFF; CDR3 DNA: TGTGCCATCAGTGTGACAGAGGAAACTGAAGCTTTCTTT
V gene: TRBV7-2; J gene: TRBJ2-3; D gene: -; clone size: -; CDR3 protein: CASSFGQETDTQYF; CDR3 DNA: TGTGCCAGCAGCTTTGGGCAGGAGACAGATACGCAGTATTTT
V gene: TRBV2; J gene: TRBJ2-1; D gene: TRBD1; clone size: once; CDR3 protein: CASGGQGNEQFF; CDR3 DNA: TGTGCCAGCGGGGGACAGGGAAATGAGCAGTTCTTC
V gene: TRBV7-8; J gene: TRBJ2-7; D gene: TRBD1; clone size: few; CDR3 protein: CASSLGQGALSYEQYF; CDR3 DNA: TGTGCCAGCAGCTTAGGACAGGGGGCCCTATCCTACGAGCAGTACTTC
V gene: TRBV7-6; J gene: TRBJ2-1; D gene: TRBD2; clone size: once; CDR3 protein: CASSSGRRSYNEQFF; CDR3 DNA: TGTGCCAGCAGCAGCGGGAGGAGGTCCTACAATGAGCAGTTCTTC
V gene: TRBV5-1; J gene: TRBJ2-3; D gene: TRBD1; clone size: -; CDR3 protein: CASSSGTATDTQYF; CDR3 DNA: TGCGCCAGCAGCTCGGGGACAGCCACAGATACGCAGTATTTT
V gene: TRBV5-1; J gene: TRBJ2-1; D gene: TRBD2; clone size: -; CDR3 protein: CASSSLAGLYNEQFF; CDR3 DNA: TGCGCCAGCAGCTCGCTAGCGGGTCTTTACAATGAGCAGTTCTTC
V gene: TRBV12-3/TRBV12-4; J gene: TRBJ1-2; D gene: -; clone size: -; CDR3 protein: CASSSREYYGYTF; CDR3 DNA: TGTGCCAGCAGCAGCAGGGAATACTATGGCTACACCTTC
V gene: TRBV7-8; J gene: TRBJ1-2; D gene: TRBD1; clone size: -; CDR3 protein: CASSPWTGNYGYTF; CDR3 DNA: TGTGCCAGCAGCCCGTGGACAGGGAACTATGGCTACACCTTC
V gene: TRBV11-2; J gene: TRBJ2-5; D gene: -; clone size: -; CDR3 protein: CASSDWSRGGETQYF; CDR3 DNA: TGTGCCAGCAGCGACTGGAGTCGGGGTGGAGAGACCCAGTACTTC